This TCR beta chain was found in a study of T cells after yellow fever vaccination. Study findings and constraints: It was the secondary response that reached its peak faster, day 5 versus 15, but it was weaker. There was a small share of clonotypes that showed up in both the CD4 and CD8 compartments.

The study made its TCR cDNA through 5'RACE template switching. That step introduced a universal primer site along with UMIs. TCRdb ran MiXCR on the 5' RACE reads and lists one entry per CDR3 protein. The top ten clones hold less than 35% of a sample with about 49,000 distinct CDR3 sequences, 7.4% of them seen once. The V and J ends lost 1 base and 4 bases respectively, with 23 bases between them. This CDR3 contains 19 residues. Germline V gene lookup returns CDR1 DFQATT and CDR2 SNEGSKA (reference sequence). This clonotype has only a few counts. What it binds is unknown. The clonotype comes from a man in his late teens or twenties who received the YFV17D yellow fever vaccine. Sequences were derived from CD8+ T cells sorted from PBMCs, sampled around 15 days after the first yellow fever vaccination. The genes are TRBV20-1 and TRBJ2-6, with a possible D match to TRBD1 (5 bases). The CDR3 region has the DNA TGCAGTGCTAGAGGTTGGGTTCAGGGTCCTGGGAAGGGGGCCAACGTCCTGACTTTC. Translating gives CSARGWVQGPGKGANVLTF.